This is a list of T cell receptor beta chains from one sample in a study of shared clonotypes between healthy human individuals. The repertoire was sequenced with immunoSEQ multiplex PCR; TCRdb's copy has only in-frame clones and lacks some. The sample lists fewer than 1.8 million clones; approximately 98.5% were seen once. Sequencing was carried out using naive CD4+ T cells sorted from blood. The receptor source for this set is a man aged 25-45 years in good health. The conserved cysteine and the conserved F or W are not part of the CDR3 here. Each record gives: V gene, CDR3 protein.

TRBV2,ASSLQGRFAPQH
TRBV28,ASSLVTGNQPQH
TRBV28,ASRDRKKESYEQY
TRBV2,ASSADTGYGYT
TRBV14,ASSTIHGVGEQF
TRBV29-1,SVRSGEETQY
TRBV7-3,ASSPQDRGSYEQY
TRBV4-1,ASSQGELGETQY
TRBV6-6,ASIGQGSTEAF
TRBV5-1,ASSPGTGMNTGELF
TRBV4-1,ASSQGLAGGPTDTQY
TRBV19,ASSTMEAERNSNQPQH
TRBV7-7,ASSLARGGELF
TRBV30,ACQTGRMGNIQY
TRBV11-3,ASSPRTGSSYEQY
TRBV7-9,ASSSGTGETYEQY
TRBV19,ASSPGLARYQPQH
TRBV30,AWSVPLANTGELF
TRBV4-1,ASSPVTSGANVLT
TRBV2,ASSAQGYEQY
TRBV30,AWSVGVGTGGREQY
TRBV18,ASSPEVRETQY
TRBV2,ASSPDRANYGYT
TRBV2,ASSRTSSYEQY
TRBV11-2,ASSPRWEGLSPPTDTQY
TRBV6-5,ATRQGGVAF
TRBV10-2,ASSERGGYTEAF
TRBV7-9,ASSLGPHNQPQH
TRBV5-1,ASSLSTNRAWPEAF
TRBV9,ASSVGSLVSYEQY
TRBV11-2,ASSLTTQGGETQY
TRBV6-5,ASSLGQGLPRGEQY
TRBV9,ASSGARISGNTIY
TRBV7-9,ASSLAVRDKGGTQY
TRBV5-6,ASSLGQINYGYT
TRBV27,ASSLLAGGLYEQY
TRBV9,ASSVEGSVTTEAF
TRBV28,ASNHPGDTQY
TRBV13,ASSFGTSGRNNEQF
TRBV4-3,ASSLSSYTGELF
TRBV10-3,AISEGRTQETQY
TRBV5-1,ASSRRAALAGVGQTDTQY
TRBV18,ASSPSMGKQY
TRBV2,ASSEAGRSVMNTEAF
TRBV10-1,ASSHTQGSDTQY
TRBV29-1,SVSSGVGYEQY
TRBV28,ASSLTKGRTEAF
TRBV19,ASSPAASSYNEQF
TRBV28,ASSLGRIMYEQY
TRBV5-8,ASSLVPSGSTGELF
TRBV6-1,ASSSGTGGVQPQH
TRBV9,ASSHQNTDTQY
TRBV10-3,AISARAQETQY
TRBV15,ATSSRQGSYGYT
TRBV29-1,SVGSQVGNTIY
TRBV9,ASAYGRLAGYNEQF
TRBV18,ASSPSQGSNYGYT